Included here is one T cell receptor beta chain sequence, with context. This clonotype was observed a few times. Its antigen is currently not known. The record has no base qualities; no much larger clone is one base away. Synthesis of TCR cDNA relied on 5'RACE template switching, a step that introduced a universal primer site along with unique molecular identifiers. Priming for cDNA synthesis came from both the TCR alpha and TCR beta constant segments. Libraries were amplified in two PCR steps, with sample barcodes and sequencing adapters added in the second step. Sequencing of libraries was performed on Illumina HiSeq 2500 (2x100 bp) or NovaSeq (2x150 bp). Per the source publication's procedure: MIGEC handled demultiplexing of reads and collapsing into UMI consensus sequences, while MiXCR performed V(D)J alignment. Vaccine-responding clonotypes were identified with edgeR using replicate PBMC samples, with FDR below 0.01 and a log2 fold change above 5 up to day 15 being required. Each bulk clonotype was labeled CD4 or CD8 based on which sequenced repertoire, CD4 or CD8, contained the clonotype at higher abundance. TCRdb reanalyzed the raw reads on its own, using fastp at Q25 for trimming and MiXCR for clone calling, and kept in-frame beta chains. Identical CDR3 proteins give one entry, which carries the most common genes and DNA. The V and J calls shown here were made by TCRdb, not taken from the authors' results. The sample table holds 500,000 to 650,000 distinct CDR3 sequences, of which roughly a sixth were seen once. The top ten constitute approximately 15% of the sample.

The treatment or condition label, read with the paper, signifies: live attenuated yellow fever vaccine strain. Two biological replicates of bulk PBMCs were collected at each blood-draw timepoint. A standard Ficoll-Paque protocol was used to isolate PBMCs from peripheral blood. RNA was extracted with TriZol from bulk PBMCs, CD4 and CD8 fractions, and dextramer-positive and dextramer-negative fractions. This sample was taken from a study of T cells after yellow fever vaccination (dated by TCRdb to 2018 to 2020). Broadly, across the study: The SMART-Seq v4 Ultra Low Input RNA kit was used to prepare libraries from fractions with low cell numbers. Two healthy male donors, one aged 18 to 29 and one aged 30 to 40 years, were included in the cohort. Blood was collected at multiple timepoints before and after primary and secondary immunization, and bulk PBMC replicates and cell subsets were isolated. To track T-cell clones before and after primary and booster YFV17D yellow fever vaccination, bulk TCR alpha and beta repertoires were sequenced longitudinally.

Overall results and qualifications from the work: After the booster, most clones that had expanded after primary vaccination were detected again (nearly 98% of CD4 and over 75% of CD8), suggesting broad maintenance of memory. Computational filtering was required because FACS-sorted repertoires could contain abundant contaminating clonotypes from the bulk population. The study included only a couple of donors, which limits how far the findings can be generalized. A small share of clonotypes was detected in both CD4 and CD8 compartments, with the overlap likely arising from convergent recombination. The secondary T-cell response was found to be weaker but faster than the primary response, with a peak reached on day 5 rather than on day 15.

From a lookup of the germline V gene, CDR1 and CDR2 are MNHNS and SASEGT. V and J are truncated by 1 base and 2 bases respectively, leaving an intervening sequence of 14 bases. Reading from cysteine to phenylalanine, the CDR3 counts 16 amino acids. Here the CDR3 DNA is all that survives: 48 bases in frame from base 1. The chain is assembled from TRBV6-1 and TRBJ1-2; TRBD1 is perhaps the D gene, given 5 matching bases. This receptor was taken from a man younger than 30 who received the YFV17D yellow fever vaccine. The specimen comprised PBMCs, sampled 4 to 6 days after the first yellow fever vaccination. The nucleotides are TGTGCCAGCAGTGAAGAAGTCGTCAGGGTAAACTATGGCTACACCTTC. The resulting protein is CASSEEVVRVNYGYTF.